This TCR beta chain was documented in a study of shared clonotypes between healthy human individuals. CDR3 size: 15 residues. The germline CDR1 and CDR2 sequences are KGHSH and LQKENI. Trimming shortened V by 6 bases and J by 4 bases, and 16 bases separated the two germline ends. Profiling relied on immunoSEQ multiplex PCR, and the TCRdb table lists in-frame clones only, not all of them. The sample yields 1.6 million or so clones, roughly 98.5% seen once. This clonotype originated in a man between 25 and 39 years old in good health. The sequencing sample was made of naive CD4+ T cells sorted from blood. Documented subset: CD45RA+ positively selected. The genes are TRBV18 and TRBJ2-1, with D possibly called TRBD1 or TRBD2 (5 bases each). CDR3 nucleotides: TGTGCCAGCTCCCCAGTACTGGGGGTTTACAATGAGCAGTTCTTC. The encoded protein is CASSPVLGVYNEQFF.